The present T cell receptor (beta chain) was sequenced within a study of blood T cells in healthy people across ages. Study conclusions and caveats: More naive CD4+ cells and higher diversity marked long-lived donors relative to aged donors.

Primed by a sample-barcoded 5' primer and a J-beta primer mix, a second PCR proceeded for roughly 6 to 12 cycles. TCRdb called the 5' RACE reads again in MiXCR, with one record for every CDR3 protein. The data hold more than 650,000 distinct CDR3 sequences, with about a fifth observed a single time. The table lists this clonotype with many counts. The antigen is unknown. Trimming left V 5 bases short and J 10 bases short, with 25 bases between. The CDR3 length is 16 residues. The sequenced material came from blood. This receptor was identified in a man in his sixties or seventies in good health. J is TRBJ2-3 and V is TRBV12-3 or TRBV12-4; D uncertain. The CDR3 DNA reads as TGTGCCAGCAGTCAAAGCCTCTGGAACTCTGCAGAGGCGCAGTATTTT. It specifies CASSQSLWNSAEAQYF.